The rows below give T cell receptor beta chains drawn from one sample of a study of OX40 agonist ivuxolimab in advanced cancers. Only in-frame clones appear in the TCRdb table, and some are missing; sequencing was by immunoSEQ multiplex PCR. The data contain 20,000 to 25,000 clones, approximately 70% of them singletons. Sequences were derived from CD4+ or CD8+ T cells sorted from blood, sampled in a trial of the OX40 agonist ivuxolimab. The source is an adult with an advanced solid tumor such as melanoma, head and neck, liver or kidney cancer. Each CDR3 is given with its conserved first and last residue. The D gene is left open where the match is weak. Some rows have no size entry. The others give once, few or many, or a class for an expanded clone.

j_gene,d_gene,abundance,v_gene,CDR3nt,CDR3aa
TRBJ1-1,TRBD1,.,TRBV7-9,TGTGCCAGCAGCGCCGGGACAGGGGGTTTTCTACGAGAAGCTTTCTTT,CASSAGTGGFLREAFF
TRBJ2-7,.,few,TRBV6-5,TGTGCCAGCGAGCCCCCCGGGGAACACGACTACGAGCAGTACTTC,CASEPPGEHDYEQYF
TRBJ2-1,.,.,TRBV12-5,TGTGCTAGTGGTTGGGGGACGTACGACAATGAGCAGTTCTTC,CASGWGTYDNEQFF
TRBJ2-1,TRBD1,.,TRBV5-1,TGCGCCAGCTGGGGGACAGGGAACAATGAGCAGTTCTTC,CASWGTGNNEQFF
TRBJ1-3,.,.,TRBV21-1,TGTGCCAGCAGCAAAGTAGGGGACAGGGAGTCTGGAAACACCATATATTTT,CASSKVGDRESGNTIYF
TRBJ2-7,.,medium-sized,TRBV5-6,TGTGCCAGCAGCCCCGGACGGACCTACGAGCAGTACTTC,CASSPGRTYEQYF
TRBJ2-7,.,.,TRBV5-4,TGTGCCAGCAGCTTGGGCACTAGCGAGCAGTACTTC,CASSLGTSEQYF
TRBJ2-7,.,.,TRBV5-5,TGTGCCAGCAGCCCAGGGGGGATATCCTACGAGCAGTACTTC,CASSPGGISYEQYF
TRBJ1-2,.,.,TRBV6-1,TGTGCCAGCAGTGATTGGAGCAGCTATGGCTACACCTTC,CASSDWSSYGYTF
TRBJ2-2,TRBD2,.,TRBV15,TGTGCCACCAGCAAGTTTGGGGGAGGGATCGGGGAGCTGTTTTTT,CATSKFGGGIGELFF
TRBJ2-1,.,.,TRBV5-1,TGCGCCAGCAGCTTCGCCAATGAGCAGTTCTTC,CASSFANEQFF
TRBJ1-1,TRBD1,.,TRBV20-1,TGCAGTGCTGACAGGGAATTAGGAGCTTTCTTT,CSADRELGAFF
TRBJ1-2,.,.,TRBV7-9,TGTGCCAGCAGTCCGGCCCCGGGTTCCTATGGCTACACCTTC,CASSPAPGSYGYTF
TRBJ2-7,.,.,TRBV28,TGTGCCAGCAGCCCCGGCCTGCTCTCCTACGAGCAGTACTTC,CASSPGLLSYEQYF
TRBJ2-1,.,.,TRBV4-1,TGCGCCAGCAGCCAAAAGATAGAGGCCCAGCACAATGAGCAGTTCTTC,CASSQKIEAQHNEQFF
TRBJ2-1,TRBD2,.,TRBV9,TGTGCCAGCAGCGTAGGACGGGGGGGCTACAATGAGCAGTTCTTC,CASSVGRGGYNEQFF
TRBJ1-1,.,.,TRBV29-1,TGCAGCGTTGAAGGAGGGCCGACAGTCATGAACACTGAAGCTTTCTTT,CSVEGGPTVMNTEAFF
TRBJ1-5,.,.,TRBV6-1,TGTGCCAGCAGTCGGAGGCCCGAAGACGATCAGCCCCAGCATTTT,CASSRRPEDDQPQHF
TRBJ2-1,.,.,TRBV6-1,TGTGCCAGTAGTGGTGGGGCGTACAATGAGCAGTTCTTC,CASSGGAYNEQFF
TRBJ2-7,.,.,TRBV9,TGTGCCAGCAGCGGGGGGGTCTCGGACTACGAGCAGTACTTC,CASSGGVSDYEQYF
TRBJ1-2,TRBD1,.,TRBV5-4,TGTGCCAGCAGCACGGGGACAGGGGGCCCCATGGCTAACTATGGCTACACCTTC,CASSTGTGGPMANYGYTF
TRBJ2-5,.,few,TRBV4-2,TGTGCCAGCAGCTTATTCCAGGGGGGGCAGGAGACCCAGTACTTC,CASSLFQGGQETQYF
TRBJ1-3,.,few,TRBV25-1,TGTGCCAGCAGTGCACAGGGTATGATCGGTGGAAACACCATATATTTT,CASSAQGMIGGNTIYF
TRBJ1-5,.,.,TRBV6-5,TGTGCCAGCAGTCCCCCTCCAGAGTATAATCAGCCCCAGCATTTT,CASSPPPEYNQPQHF
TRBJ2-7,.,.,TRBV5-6,TGTGCCAGCAGCTTGCAGTCCGAGTCCCACTCCTACGAGCAGTACTTC,CASSLQSESHSYEQYF
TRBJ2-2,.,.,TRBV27,TGTGCCAGCAGTTTCCGCAGGGATGGCGGGGAGCTGTTTTTT,CASSFRRDGGELFF
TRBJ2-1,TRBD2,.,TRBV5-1,TGCGCCAGCAGCTTGACCCGACTAGCGGGGCCGGCGGGAAATGAGCAGTTCTTC,CASSLTRLAGPAGNEQFF
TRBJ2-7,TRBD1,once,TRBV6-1,TGTGCCAGCACCTTGAAGTGGACAGGGGATGAGCAGTACTTC,CASTLKWTGDEQYF
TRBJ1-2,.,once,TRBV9,TGTGCCAGCAGCGTAGTAGGCGGGGGCCTCCATAACTATGGCTACACCTTC,CASSVVGGGLHNYGYTF
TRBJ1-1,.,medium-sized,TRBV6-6,TGTGCCAGCAGTTACTATCCCGGGACAGAAGCTTTCTTT,CASSYYPGTEAFF
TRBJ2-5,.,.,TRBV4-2,TGTGCCAGCAGCTCCACTACCCTTGGGGGGGCCCAAGAGACCCAGTACTTC,CASSSTTLGGAQETQYF
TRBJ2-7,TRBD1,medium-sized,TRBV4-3,TGCGCCAGCAGCCAAGGACAGGGGACCTACTACGAGCAGTACTTC,CASSQGQGTYYEQYF
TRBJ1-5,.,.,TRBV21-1,TGTGCCAGCAGCAAAGTCCCCGGACATTATCAGCCCCAGCATTTT,CASSKVPGHYQPQHF
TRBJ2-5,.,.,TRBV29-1,TGCAGCGTGGGGACCGGTCTGTCTGGGGAGACCCAGTACTTC,CSVGTGLSGETQYF
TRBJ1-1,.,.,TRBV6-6,TGTGCCAGCAGTTTACAGGGCTCTGAAGCTTTCTTT,CASSLQGSEAFF
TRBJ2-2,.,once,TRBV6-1,TGTGCCAGCAGTGAACTGAGGGGGAACACCGGGGAGCTGTTTTTT,CASSELRGNTGELFF
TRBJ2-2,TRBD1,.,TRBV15,TGTGCCACCAGCAGACTGGGACAGTCCGGGGAGCTGTTTTTT,CATSRLGQSGELFF
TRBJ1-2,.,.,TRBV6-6,TGTGCCAGCAGTTATCTTCCGGACTATTCGAAAGGCTACACCTTC,CASSYLPDYSKGYTF
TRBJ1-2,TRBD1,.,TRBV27,TGTGCCAGCAAGGGACAGGGGGCCCCGGCTAGCTATGGCTACACCTTC,CASKGQGAPASYGYTF
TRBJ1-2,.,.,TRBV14,TGTGCCAGCAGCCAAACCAGGGGAGTTTATGGCTACACCTTC,CASSQTRGVYGYTF